What follows is one T cell receptor beta chain and its context. This clone was detected only a few times. Its antigen specificity is not known. There are no base qualities to consult, and no much larger clone falls within one base. These data are taken from a study of cytomegalovirus exposure and HLA in healthy donors (dated by TCRdb to about 2017). About the full investigation: An earlier analysis of about 560 of the donors reported approximately 280 Gb of sequence data and 95 million to 130 million unique TCR beta sequences obtained from approximately 180 million T cells. HLA typing covered class I and class II loci at four-digit resolution. The number of typed donors differed by locus: roughly 629-630 for A, B, C, DRB1 and DQB1; approximately 540 for DQA1; approximately 610 for DPA1; and some 470 for DPB1. A later genetic analysis used genome-wide SNP genotypes for about 60% of the roughly 670 donors, treating that subset as a discovery cohort. The T cell repertoires of about 700 subjects were profiled by immunosequencing and related to cytomegalovirus serostatus. Approximately 300 gigabases of sequencing data and 70 million to 95 million unique TCR sequences made up an early release that covered 500 to 700 HLA-typed donors. A later analysis re-examined previously published TCR beta repertoires from 600 to 700 donors and added high-resolution HLA genotyping to investigate patterns of TCR occurrence. All discovery cohort repertoires had been generated on a single sequencing platform. High-throughput TCR immunosequencing, statistical association of individual TCRs with disease status, and machine learning were combined to predict cytomegalovirus infection status. Among the roughly 390 genotyped donors, under 90% belonged to the genetic ancestry cluster associated with self-reported Caucasian donors. Among 398 genotyped donors of the cohort, an average of about 240,000 unique TCR beta nucleotide sequences were sequenced per donor, approximately 20% of them non-productive. Donor age, sex, ethnicity and CMV serostatus were collected together with the repertoire data. The aim of the study was to test whether cataloging public T cell receptors could identify signatures of past pathogen exposure. Rather than drawing on any new phenotypic data, the later analysis identified candidate immune exposures from TCR beta sequences and the way those sequences occurred across donors. Because of strong linkage in the cohort, five DR-DQ haplotypes were treated as single units for association and clustering. A separate validation cohort of 100 to 150 different subjects was used in addition to the roughly 700-subject first cohort. In an earlier analysis of 500 to 650 of the donors, high-throughput TCR beta sequencing was used to judge whether each TCR beta V gene segment behaved as functional or pseudogenic. General conclusions and limits of the study: In a later analysis, the rate of TCR association differed among HLA loci, with DRB1 alleles having the most associated TCRs and HLA-C alleles having the fewest. At a false discovery rate of 0.05, a later analysis linked fewer than 20,000 TCR beta sequences to specific HLA alleles. The study gave a list of about 150 TCR beta chains associated with cytomegalovirus. A later analysis found that HLA-associated TCR beta chains were more clonally expanded and had lower generation probabilities than equally common non-associated chains. In this cohort, only TCR beta chains were sequenced, and detectable features were limited by the absence of alpha or paired-chain data. Because some donors lacked HLA typing at each locus, the association tests relied only on the typed subset. Immune exposure information for the cohort was limited to CMV serostatus. The presence/absence analyses assumed that sequencing depth was roughly uniform across donors, and that assumption may not be true. A cluster of highly shared sequence variants was judged likely to represent a technical artifact of the sequencing pipeline. According to the authors, the approach could potentially be generalized to other disease states and immunological phenotypes. Linkage disequilibrium might explain the correlated functional status among segregating V segments, but an unknown experimental factor could not be excluded. A few of the identified cytomegalovirus-associated TCR beta chains were confirmed in vitro to be specific for cytomegalovirus antigens. Broadly in line with IMGT annotations, most TCR beta V segments showed up in productive rearrangements about 87% or about 30% of the time in an earlier analysis of approximately 600 of the donors. In a later analysis, most CMV-associated TCR beta chains were found to appear HLA-restricted, with HLA associations seemingly driven largely by CMV exposure. Most TCR sequences were observed very rarely across donors, whereas some public TCRs were present in many individuals. In a later genetic analysis, fewer N-insertions in productive TCRs were reported among donors in an Asian-associated ancestry cluster than the 666-donor mean. In a later analysis, several top co-occurrence clusters were reported to appear linked to parvovirus B19, influenza, CMV and Epstein-Barr virus. The 87-base-pair reads could not distinguish some IMGT-functional V segments, including TRBV6-2 and TRBV6-3, so those segments were excluded. V-gene and J-gene trimming of TCR beta chains was associated with a missense DCLRE1C variant in a later genetic analysis, and the association was replicated in an independent cohort. A further reported finding was that TCR beta sequences accurately predicted the HLA-A and HLA-B alleles for most subjects in the first cohort. The classifier was reported to diagnose cytomegalovirus status with high specificity and sensitivity in both the original cohort and the validation cohort. Strong co-occurrence of HLA alleles, especially DR and DQ, made assigning TCR associations to individual alleles difficult. Because counts were too low, around 18 rarely observed V segments, including chromosome 9 orphons, were left out of the earlier analysis of 500 to 750 of the donors.

The library was generated by the immunoSEQ multiplex PCR assay. The multiplex PCR relied on a mix of 60 forward primers for TCR Vbeta segments and 13 reverse primers for TCR Jbeta segments. The CDR3 region of rearranged TCR beta genes was amplified from genomic DNA by a multiplex PCR assay. On the Illumina HiSeq System, the amplified TCR beta libraries were sequenced as 87-base-pair reads. From the authors' description of their analysis: A later analysis counted approximately 84 million unique TCR beta chains across the 670 or so repertoires, and roughly 11 million of these chains were shared by at least two donors. A nearest-neighbor algorithm error-corrected the raw reads and collapsed the reads into unique sequences, merging closely related sequences to remove PCR and sequencing errors. Alignment of CDR3 sequences to IMGT reference sequences was used to assign V, D and J gene segments. Each retained sequence needed at least a six-nucleotide match to both a V gene segment and a J gene segment. Rearrangements were classified as productive when the CDR3 lacked stop codons and remained in frame with V and J, and all other rearrangements were classified as non-productive. Following IMGT convention, CDR3 was defined as the stretch from the second conserved V-encoded cysteine up to the conserved J-encoded phenylalanine. The earlier analysis of about 610 of the donors excluded any sequence lacking an unambiguous match to a single V gene segment. An earlier analysis of 550 to 650 of the donors classified V segments as functional when productive rearrangements were above 56.7% and as segregating when the standard deviation between donors was above 5%. A statistical classification framework was built for diagnosing cytomegalovirus status from the catalog of TCR beta chain sequences. V and J gene assignment, in a later analysis, came from comparing TCR nucleotide sequences with IMGT/GENE-DB human TR gene sequences. Using the TCRdist pipeline, a later analysis assigned CDR3 sequences along with most-parsimonious VDJ recombination scenarios. In a later analysis, every TCR beta chain was defined by the combination of its CDR3 amino acid sequence and its V-gene family, and reads without a unique V-gene family were dropped. A later analysis removed several hundred highly shared, low-generation-probability nucleotide sequences to deal with suspected cross-contamination and a sequencing artifact. For each public chain, a later analysis derived a clonal expansion index from normalized ranks of inferred template counts within each repertoire. In a later analysis, generation probabilities were computed using a VDJ recombination model fitted to out-of-frame rearrangements, and the results were checked against IGoR. A later analysis scored TCR-TCR, TCR-HLA and TCR-CMV co-occurrence with hypergeometric tests, applying a repertoire-size bias correction to TCR pairs. To estimate false discovery rates, a later analysis permuted the HLA or CMV assignments 20 times. A later analysis grouped co-occurring TCRs with DBSCAN, adding TCRdist sequence similarity when clustering within HLA-allele-positive subsets. For co-occurrence clustering, repertoires with fewer than 30,000 or more than 120,000 public chains were excluded, along with roughly five repertoires with anomalous nucleotide sharing. TCRdb took over this immuneACCESS table, retaining in-frame rearrangements with V and J assigned. Such tables are incomplete; in checked studies, under half of the missing clones stem from an unresolved V gene, and the remainder is unexplained. V, J and clone size are taken as reported in that table, and D and trimming were inferred from the DNA itself. This sample has some 150,000 clones in its table, and approximately 9% of those were observed once. The ten largest clones take up about 2% of the sample.

The cohort comprised under 700 healthy bone marrow donors. Cohort members were all nominally healthy when sampled, although unrecorded immune exposures were likely present. The donor tested CMV seronegative, placing the donor among the roughly 350 seronegative members of the cohort. A peripheral blood sample was provided by each donor, and peripheral blood mononuclear cells were used for TCR beta sequencing. Genomic DNA extraction from the blood cell samples was performed with the Qiagen DNeasy Blood Extraction Kit. For CDR1 and CDR2, the germline V gene lists MDHEN and SYDVKM. A distance of 14 bases separates the germline ends of V and J, which lose 7 bases and 4 bases respectively. Reading from cysteine to phenylalanine, the CDR3 counts 14 amino acids. Only CDR3 DNA remains: 42 bases, in frame from the first base.

The sequence links TRBV28 to TRBJ1-5; the D gene is possibly TRBD1, with 5 bases matching. The receptor comes from a male donor in good health and CMV-seronegative. The sequencing input was PBMCs. CDR3 region: CASKGRGLNQPQHF. The DNA sequence follows: TGTGCCAGCAAGGGGAGGGGCTTAAATCAGCCCCAGCATTTT.